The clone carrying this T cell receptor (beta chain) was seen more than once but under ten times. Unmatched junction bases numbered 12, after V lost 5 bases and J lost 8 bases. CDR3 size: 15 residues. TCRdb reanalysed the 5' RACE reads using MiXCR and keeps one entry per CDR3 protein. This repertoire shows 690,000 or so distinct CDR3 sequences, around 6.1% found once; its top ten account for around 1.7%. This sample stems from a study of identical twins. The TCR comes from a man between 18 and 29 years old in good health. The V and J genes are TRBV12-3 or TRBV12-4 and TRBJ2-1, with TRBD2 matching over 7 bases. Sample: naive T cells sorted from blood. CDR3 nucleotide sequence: TGTGCCAGCAGTCCCCCGCGGATGGGGGGGGATGAGCAGTTCTTC. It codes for CASSPPRMGGDEQFF.